The present T cell receptor (beta chain) was sequenced within a study of cytomegalovirus exposure and HLA in healthy donors. The V gene lost 3 bases and the J gene lost 1 base, with 12 bases spanning the gap. Germline CDR1 SGDLS, CDR2 YYNGEE. The CDR3 spans 15 residues. About this clone: Its antigen is undetermined.

PCR used 60 Vbeta primers and 13 Jbeta primers. Here immunoSEQ multiplex PCR was the method, and the copy in TCRdb shows in-frame clones only, minus some. The table records 120,000 to 150,000 clones, about 80% of them present only once. Notes on the study in general: Across all donors, roughly uniform sequencing depth was an assumption of the presence/absence analyses. Later analysis identified some 16,000 TCR beta sequences associated with HLA alleles, using a false discovery rate threshold of 0.05. The records held CMV serostatus as the only immune exposure information. In a later analysis, HLA-C alleles had the fewest associated TCRs, DRB1 alleles the most.

The sample comprised PBMCs. The gene calls are TRBV9 and TRBJ2-3; a possible D gene is TRBD2 (6 bases). The sequence was collected from a man aged 35 to 55 in good health and CMV-seropositive. In DNA, the CDR3 is TGTGCCAGCAGCGCCCGTAGCGGACGCACAGATACGCAGTATTTT. Its protein product is CASSARSGRTDTQYF.